Listed here is a single T cell receptor beta chain. Its antigen remains unknown. The data were taken from a study of blood T cells in healthy people across ages. Whole-study results and caveats: TCR beta diversity per million T cells fell roughly linearly with age. The lack of PBMC sorting stopped any conclusive naive versus antigen-experienced comparison. As naive T cell percentage varied, TCR beta diversity correlated strongly with it.

The germline gives CDR1 SQVTM, CDR2 ANQGSEA. V was clipped by 7 bases and J by 2 bases; unmatched bases: 11. The length of the CDR3 is 15 residues. With a J-beta primer mix and a sample-barcoded 5' primer, a second PCR ran about 7 to 12 cycles. All cDNA molecules were each tagged by a template-switch adaptor with 12 random nucleotides. TCRdb used MiXCR to reprocess the 5' RACE reads, holding one entry per CDR3 protein. This repertoire shows 890,000 or so distinct CDR3 sequences, around two thirds found once; its top ten account for around a quarter. The TCR sequence derives from a man aged 30-40 years in good health. J is TRBJ2-3 and V is TRBV29-1, with TRBD2 matching 8 bases. The sequenced sample was blood. DNA for the CDR3: TGCAGCGCTGAGGGACTAGGAGACCTCACAGATACGCAGTATTTT. It encodes CSAEGLGDLTDTQYF.